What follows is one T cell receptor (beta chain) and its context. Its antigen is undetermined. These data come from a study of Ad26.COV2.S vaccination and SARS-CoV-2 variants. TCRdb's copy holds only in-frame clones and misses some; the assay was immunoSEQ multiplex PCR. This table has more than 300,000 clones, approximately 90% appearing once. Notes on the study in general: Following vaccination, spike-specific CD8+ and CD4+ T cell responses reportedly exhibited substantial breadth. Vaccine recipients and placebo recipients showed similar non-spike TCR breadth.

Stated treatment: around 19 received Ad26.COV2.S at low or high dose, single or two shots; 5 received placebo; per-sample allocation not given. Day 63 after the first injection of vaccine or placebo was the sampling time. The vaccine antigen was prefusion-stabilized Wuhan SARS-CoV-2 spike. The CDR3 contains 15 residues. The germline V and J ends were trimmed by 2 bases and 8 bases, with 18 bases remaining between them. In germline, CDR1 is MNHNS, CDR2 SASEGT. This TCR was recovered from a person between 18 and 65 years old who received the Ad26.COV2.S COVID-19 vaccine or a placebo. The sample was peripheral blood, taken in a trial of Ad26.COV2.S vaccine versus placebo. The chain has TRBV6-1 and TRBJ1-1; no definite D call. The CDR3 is CASSETIVSSEEAFF. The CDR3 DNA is TGTGCCAGCAGTGAAACAATCGTCAGCAGCGAAGAAGCTTTCTTT.